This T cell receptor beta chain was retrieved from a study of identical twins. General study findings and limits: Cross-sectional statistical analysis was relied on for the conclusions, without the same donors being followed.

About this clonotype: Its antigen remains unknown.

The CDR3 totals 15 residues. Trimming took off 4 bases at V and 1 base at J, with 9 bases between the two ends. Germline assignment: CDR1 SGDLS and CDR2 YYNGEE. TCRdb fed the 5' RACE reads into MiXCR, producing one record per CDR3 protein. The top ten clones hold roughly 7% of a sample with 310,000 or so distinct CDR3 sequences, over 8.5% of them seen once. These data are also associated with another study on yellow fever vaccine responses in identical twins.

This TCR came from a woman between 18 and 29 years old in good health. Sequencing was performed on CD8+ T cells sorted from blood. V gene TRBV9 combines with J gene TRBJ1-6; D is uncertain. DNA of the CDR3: TGTGCCAGCAGCCTCCTGGATTCCTATAATTCACCCCTCCACTTT. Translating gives CASSLLDSYNSPLHF.